This is a list of T cell receptor beta chains from one sample in a study of blood T cell repertoires in COVID-19. Assay used: immunoSEQ multiplex PCR; TCRdb lists only in-frame clones, some missing. The sample records roughly 100,000 clones, roughly two thirds being singletons. The sample consisted of peripheral blood. These receptors were taken from a man older than 75 with acute or convalescent COVID-19. The CDR3 runs from the conserved cysteine through the conserved F or W. Each record gives: V gene, D gene, clone size, J gene, CDR3 protein, CDR3 DNA. The D gene is left open where the match is weak. The size field is filled for only some rows; it gives once, few, many or a size class.

v_gene: TRBV6-1; d_gene: -; abundance: -; j_gene: TRBJ1-2; CDR3aa: CVTGNHYGYTF; CDR3nt: TGTGTTACAGGGAACCACTATGGCTACACCTTC
v_gene: TRBV25-1; d_gene: TRBD1; abundance: -; j_gene: TRBJ1-1; CDR3aa: CASSPFPGQGATTEAFF; CDR3nt: TGTGCCAGCAGTCCATTCCCGGGACAGGGGGCGACCACTGAAGCTTTCTTT
v_gene: TRBV28; d_gene: TRBD2; abundance: -; j_gene: TRBJ2-1; CDR3aa: CASSPTSSGSGNEQFF; CDR3nt: TGTGCCAGCAGTCCTACATCTAGCGGGAGTGGTAATGAGCAGTTCTTC
v_gene: TRBV4-3; d_gene: TRBD1; abundance: -; j_gene: TRBJ1-6; CDR3aa: CASSQELTGGSPLHF; CDR3nt: TGCGCCAGCAGCCAAGAACTGACAGGGGGGTCACCCCTCCACTTT
v_gene: TRBV28; d_gene: -; abundance: few; j_gene: TRBJ2-7; CDR3aa: CASSRLNEQYF; CDR3nt: TGTGCCAGCTCCAGGCTAAACGAGCAGTACTTC
v_gene: TRBV2; d_gene: TRBD2; abundance: few; j_gene: TRBJ2-1; CDR3aa: CASSVEASGSGKNEQFF; CDR3nt: TGTGCCAGCAGTGTAGAAGCTAGCGGGAGTGGCAAGAATGAGCAGTTCTTC
v_gene: TRBV24-1; d_gene: TRBD2; abundance: -; j_gene: TRBJ2-2; CDR3aa: CATSKLGGDIFTGELFF; CDR3nt: TGTGCCACCAGTAAACTCGGGGGGGACATTTTCACCGGGGAGCTGTTTTTT
v_gene: TRBV28; d_gene: -; abundance: -; j_gene: TRBJ1-2; CDR3aa: CASSGSNYGYTF; CDR3nt: TGTGCCAGCTCGGGATCGAACTATGGCTACACCTTC
v_gene: TRBV5-4; d_gene: -; abundance: -; j_gene: TRBJ1-5; CDR3aa: CASSRDSDQPQHF; CDR3nt: TGTGCCAGCAGTCGGGACTCAGATCAGCCCCAGCATTTT
v_gene: TRBV9; d_gene: -; abundance: once; j_gene: TRBJ2-1; CDR3aa: CASSVRPTHASEQFF; CDR3nt: TGTGCCAGCAGCGTACGGCCGACTCACGCGTCGGAGCAGTTCTTC
v_gene: TRBV29-1; d_gene: TRBD1; abundance: once; j_gene: TRBJ1-1; CDR3aa: CSVGGQTVGTEAFF; CDR3nt: TGCAGCGTTGGGGGACAGACTGTCGGCACTGAAGCTTTCTTT
v_gene: TRBV18; d_gene: -; abundance: -; j_gene: TRBJ1-1; CDR3aa: CASSPGALNTEAFF; CDR3nt: TGTGCCAGCTCACCAGGGGCACTGAACACTGAAGCTTTCTTT
v_gene: TRBV10-3; d_gene: TRBD1; abundance: -; j_gene: TRBJ1-1; CDR3aa: CAIGRQGFGENTEAFF; CDR3nt: TGTGCCATCGGTCGACAGGGCTTCGGAGAGAACACTGAAGCTTTCTTT
v_gene: TRBV6-5; d_gene: -; abundance: once; j_gene: TRBJ1-2; CDR3aa: CASRAERYGYTF; CDR3nt: TGTGCCAGCAGGGCAGAGCGCTATGGCTACACCTTC
v_gene: TRBV15; d_gene: -; abundance: -; j_gene: TRBJ2-1; CDR3aa: CATSRPPGLEQFF; CDR3nt: TGTGCCACCAGCAGGCCGCCGGGACTCGAGCAGTTCTTC
v_gene: TRBV3-1/TRBV3-2; d_gene: TRBD2; abundance: -; j_gene: TRBJ2-5; CDR3aa: CASSQEGLAGGPETQYF; CDR3nt: TGTGCCAGCAGCCAAGAAGGACTAGCGGGAGGGCCTGAGACCCAGTACTTC
v_gene: TRBV28; d_gene: -; abundance: -; j_gene: TRBJ1-5; CDR3aa: CASSSGVVADQPQHF; CDR3nt: TGTGCCAGCAGTTCAGGGGTAGTGGCGGATCAGCCCCAGCATTTT
v_gene: TRBV12-3/TRBV12-4; d_gene: -; abundance: -; j_gene: TRBJ1-5; CDR3aa: CASQGGGNQPQHF; CDR3nt: TGTGCCAGCCAGGGTGGGGGCAATCAGCCCCAGCATTTT
v_gene: TRBV19; d_gene: -; abundance: -; j_gene: TRBJ1-2; CDR3aa: CASSISDKVDGYTF; CDR3nt: TGTGCCAGTAGTATTTCGGACAAAGTCGATGGCTACACCTTC
v_gene: TRBV4-1; d_gene: TRBD1; abundance: -; j_gene: TRBJ2-2; CDR3aa: CASSQRDRVNTGELFF; CDR3nt: TGCGCCAGCAGCCAAAGGGACAGGGTTAACACCGGGGAGCTGTTTTTT
v_gene: TRBV6-2/TRBV6-3; d_gene: TRBD2; abundance: -; j_gene: TRBJ2-7; CDR3aa: CASSRLAGINFEQYF; CDR3nt: TGTGCCAGCAGTAGACTAGCGGGAATAAATTTCGAGCAGTACTTC
v_gene: TRBV24-1; d_gene: TRBD1; abundance: few; j_gene: TRBJ2-2; CDR3aa: CATSRGGAGELFF; CDR3nt: TGTGCCACTTCAAGAGGGGGCGCCGGGGAGCTGTTTTTT
v_gene: TRBV11-2; d_gene: TRBD2; abundance: -; j_gene: TRBJ2-5; CDR3aa: CASSLGGGALETQYF; CDR3nt: TGTGCCAGCAGCTTAGGGGGAGGGGCTTTGGAGACCCAGTACTTC
v_gene: TRBV28; d_gene: -; abundance: -; j_gene: TRBJ2-7; CDR3aa: CASSREGTGYYEQYF; CDR3nt: TGTGCCAGCAGCCGCGAGGGAACGGGGTACTACGAGCAGTACTTC
v_gene: TRBV6-5; d_gene: -; abundance: -; j_gene: TRBJ1-1; CDR3aa: CASRYLMNTEAFF; CDR3nt: TGTGCCAGCAGGTACCTAATGAACACTGAAGCTTTCTTT
v_gene: TRBV2; d_gene: -; abundance: -; j_gene: TRBJ1-2; CDR3aa: CARRPEGGSRGYTF; CDR3nt: TGTGCCAGGCGACCCGAAGGAGGAAGCAGGGGCTACACCTTC
v_gene: TRBV18; d_gene: -; abundance: -; j_gene: TRBJ1-3; CDR3aa: CASSPALFSGNTIYF; CDR3nt: TGTGCCAGCTCCCCCGCACTCTTCTCTGGAAACACCATATATTTT
v_gene: TRBV11-1; d_gene: TRBD2; abundance: -; j_gene: TRBJ2-7; CDR3aa: CASSLARGTSGYEQYF; CDR3nt: TGTGCCAGCAGCTTAGCGCGGGGGACTAGCGGCTACGAGCAGTACTTC
v_gene: TRBV30; d_gene: -; abundance: -; j_gene: TRBJ2-2; CDR3aa: CAWRGQNTGELFF; CDR3nt: TGTGCCTGGAGGGGGCAGAACACCGGGGAGCTGTTTTTT
v_gene: TRBV7-2; d_gene: TRBD1; abundance: once; j_gene: TRBJ1-2; CDR3aa: CASSSSGGYGYTF; CDR3nt: TGTGCCAGCAGCTCCTCAGGGGGCTATGGCTACACCTTC
v_gene: TRBV7-9; d_gene: -; abundance: -; j_gene: TRBJ2-2; CDR3aa: CASSFGANTGELFF; CDR3nt: TGTGCCAGCAGCTTTGGAGCGAACACCGGGGAGCTGTTTTTT